The clone carrying this TCR beta chain was counted ten times or more. Each CDR3 protein gets one entry after TCRdb re-called the PCR reads with MiXCR. The profile shows approximately 9,800 distinct CDR3 sequences, over 15% of them singletons. Sequencing libraries of naive CD8 cells derived from around 20,000 to 1,000,000 sorted cells with 10%, 30% or 50% RNA. CDR3 length: 16 residues. In germline, CDR1 is LNHDA, CDR2 SQIVND (reference sequence). With V trimmed by 5 bases and J by 0 bases, 2 bases remained unmatched. These data come from a study of molecular identifiers for immune sequencing clone quantification.

The TCR sequence derives from a human donor in good health. Some libraries in this study had Jurkat cell RNA spiked in. The chain uses TRBV19 and TRBJ2-3; 13 bases align to TRBD2. The sequenced sample was naive CD8+ T cells from blood, with Jurkat cell RNA spiked in. Subset specified: FACS-sorted CD8+CD4-CCR7+CD45RA+ naive T cells. Here the CDR3 DNA reads TGTGCCAGTAGTTTGGGACTAGCGGGAAGCACAGATACGCAGTATTTT. It is translated as CASSLGLAGSTDTQYF.